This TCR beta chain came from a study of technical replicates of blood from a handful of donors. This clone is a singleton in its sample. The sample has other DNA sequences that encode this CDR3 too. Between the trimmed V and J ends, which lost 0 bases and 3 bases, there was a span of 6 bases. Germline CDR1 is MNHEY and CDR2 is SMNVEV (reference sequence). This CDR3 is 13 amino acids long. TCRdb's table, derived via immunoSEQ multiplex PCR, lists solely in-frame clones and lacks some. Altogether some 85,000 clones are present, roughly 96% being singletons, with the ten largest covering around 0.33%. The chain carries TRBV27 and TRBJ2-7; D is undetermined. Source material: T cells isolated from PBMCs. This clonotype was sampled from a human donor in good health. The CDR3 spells CASSLSRSYEQYF. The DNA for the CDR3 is TGTGCCAGCAGTTTATCGCGAAGCTACGAGCAGTACTTC.